This TCR beta chain was sequenced for a study of early T cells in non-severe SARS-CoV-2 infection. The overall study: Unsorted whole-blood RNA was sequenced in bulk, leaving chains unpaired.

Deletions cut 4 bases from V and 9 bases from J, with 9 bases between. Germline V gene lookup returns CDR1 LGHDT and CDR2 YNNKEL (reference sequence). The CDR3 is 11 amino acids. The sample holds a few counts of this clonotype. Its antigen is not identified. Molecules of cDNA were individually given unique molecular identifiers that were attached to them. MiXCR, applied by TCRdb to the 5' RACE reads, yields one record per CDR3 protein. In the table there are approximately 120,000 distinct CDR3 sequences, more than 13% of which are singletons. Study results and caveats: Anti-spike CD8 responses were favored in VDJdb matching, and private and CD4 specificities were missed.

The chain employs TRBV3-1 and TRBJ1-1, with D maybe TRBD1 (5 bases). The receptor comes from an adult who was a healthcare worker with PCR-confirmed SARS-CoV-2 infection or an uninfected control (not recorded which). The source material was whole blood. CDR3 nucleotide sequence: TGTGCCAGCAGCCTCAGGGAGAAAGCTTTCTTT. Its translation is CASSLREKAFF.